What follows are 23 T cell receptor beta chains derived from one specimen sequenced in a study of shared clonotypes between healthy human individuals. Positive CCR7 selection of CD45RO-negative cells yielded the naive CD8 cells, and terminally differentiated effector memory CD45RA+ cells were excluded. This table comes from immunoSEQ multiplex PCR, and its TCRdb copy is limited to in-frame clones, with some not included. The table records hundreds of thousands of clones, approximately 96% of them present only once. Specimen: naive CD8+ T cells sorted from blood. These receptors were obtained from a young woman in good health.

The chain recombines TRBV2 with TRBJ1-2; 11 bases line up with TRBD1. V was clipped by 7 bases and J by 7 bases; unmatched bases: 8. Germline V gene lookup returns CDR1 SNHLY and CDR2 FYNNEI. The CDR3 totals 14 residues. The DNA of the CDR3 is TGTGCCAGCACCTCGGACAGGGGGCTCTCTGGCTACACCTTC. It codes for CASTSDRGLSGYTF.

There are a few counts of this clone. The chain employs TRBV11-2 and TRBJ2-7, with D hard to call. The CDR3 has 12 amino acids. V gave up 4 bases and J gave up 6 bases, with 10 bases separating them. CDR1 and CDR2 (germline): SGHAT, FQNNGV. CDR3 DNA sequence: TGTGCCAGCAGCTCAAGACTCTTCGAGCAGTACTTC. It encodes CASSSRLFEQYF.

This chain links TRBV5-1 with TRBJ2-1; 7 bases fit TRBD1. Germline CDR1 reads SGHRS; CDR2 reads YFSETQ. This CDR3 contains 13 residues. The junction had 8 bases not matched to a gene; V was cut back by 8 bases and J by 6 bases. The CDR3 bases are TGCGCCAGTACAGGGGAGTGGTTCAATGAGCAGTTCTTC. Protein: CASTGEWFNEQFF.

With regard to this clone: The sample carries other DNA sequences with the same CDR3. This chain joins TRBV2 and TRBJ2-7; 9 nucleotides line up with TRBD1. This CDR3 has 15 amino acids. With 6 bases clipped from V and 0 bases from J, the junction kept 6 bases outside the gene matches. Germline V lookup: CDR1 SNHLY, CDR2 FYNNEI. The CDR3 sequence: CASRKGTGYSYEQYF. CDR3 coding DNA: TGTGCCAGCAGAAAAGGGACAGGGTACTCCTACGAGCAGTACTTC.

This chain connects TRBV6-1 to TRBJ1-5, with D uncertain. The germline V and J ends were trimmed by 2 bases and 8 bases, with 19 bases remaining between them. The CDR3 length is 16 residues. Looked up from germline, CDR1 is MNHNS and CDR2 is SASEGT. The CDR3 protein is CASSEKARPGWKPQHF. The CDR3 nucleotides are TGTGCCAGCAGTGAAAAGGCAAGGCCAGGCTGGAAGCCCCAGCATTTT.

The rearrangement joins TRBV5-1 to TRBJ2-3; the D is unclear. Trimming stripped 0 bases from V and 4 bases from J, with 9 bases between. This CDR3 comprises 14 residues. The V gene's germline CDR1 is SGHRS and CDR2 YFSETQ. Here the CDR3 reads CASSLAGYPDTQYF. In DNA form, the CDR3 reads TGCGCCAGCAGCTTGGCCGGGTACCCAGATACGCAGTATTTT.

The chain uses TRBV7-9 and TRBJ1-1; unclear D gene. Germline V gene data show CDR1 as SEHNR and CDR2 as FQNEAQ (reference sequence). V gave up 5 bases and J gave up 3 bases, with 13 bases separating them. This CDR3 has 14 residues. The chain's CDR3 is CASSPELGDTEAFF. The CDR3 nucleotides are TGTGCCAGCAGCCCTGAACTTGGAGACACTGAAGCTTTCTTT.

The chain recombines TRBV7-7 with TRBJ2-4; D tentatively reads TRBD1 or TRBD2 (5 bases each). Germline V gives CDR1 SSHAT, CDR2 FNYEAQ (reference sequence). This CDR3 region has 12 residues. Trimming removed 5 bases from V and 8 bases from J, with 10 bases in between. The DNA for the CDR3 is TGTGCCAGCAGCATCCTGGGGGACATTCAGTACTTC. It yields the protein CASSILGDIQYF.

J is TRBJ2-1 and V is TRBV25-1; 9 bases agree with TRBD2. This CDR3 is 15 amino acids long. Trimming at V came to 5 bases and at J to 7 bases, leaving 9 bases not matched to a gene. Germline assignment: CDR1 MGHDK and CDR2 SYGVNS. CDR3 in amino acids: CASSRKWTSENEQFF. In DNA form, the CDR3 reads TGTGCCAGCAGTCGGAAGTGGACTAGCGAGAATGAGCAGTTCTTC.

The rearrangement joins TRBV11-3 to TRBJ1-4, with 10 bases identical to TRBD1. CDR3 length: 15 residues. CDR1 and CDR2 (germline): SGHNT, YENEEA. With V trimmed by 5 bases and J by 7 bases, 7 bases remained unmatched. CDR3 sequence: CASSGRDRGGEKLFF. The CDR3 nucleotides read TGTGCCAGCAGCGGCCGGGACAGGGGAGGTGAAAAACTGTTTTTT. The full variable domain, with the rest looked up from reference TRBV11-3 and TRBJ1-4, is EAGVVQSPRYKIIEKKQPVAFWCNPISGHNTLYWYLQNLGQGPELLIRYENEEAVDDSQLPKDRFSAERLKGVDSTLKIQPAELGDSAVYLCASSGRDRGGEKLFFGSGTQLSVL.

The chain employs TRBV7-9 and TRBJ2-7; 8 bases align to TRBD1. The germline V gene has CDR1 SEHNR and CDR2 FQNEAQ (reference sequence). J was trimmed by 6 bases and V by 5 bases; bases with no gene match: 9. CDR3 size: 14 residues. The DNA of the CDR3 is TGTGCCAGCAGCGATATTCCAGGACAGGGCGAGCAGTACTTC. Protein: CASSDIPGQGEQYF.

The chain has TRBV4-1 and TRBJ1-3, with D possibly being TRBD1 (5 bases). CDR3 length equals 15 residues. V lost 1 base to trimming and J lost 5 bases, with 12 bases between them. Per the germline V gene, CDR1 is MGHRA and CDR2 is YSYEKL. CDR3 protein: CASSQGLGTRNTIYF. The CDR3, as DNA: TGCGCCAGCAGCCAAGGACTCGGGACGAGAAACACCATATATTTT.

For the CDR3, the DNA is TGTGCCAGCAGTTTGCTACCGACTTCCCTAGGGCAGTTCTTC. Its translation is CASSLLPTSLGQFF. This chain connects TRBV27 to TRBJ2-1; unclear D gene. CDR3 length equals 14 residues. The V gene's germline CDR1 is MNHEY and CDR2 SMNVEV (reference sequence). The V and J ends lost 3 bases and 12 bases respectively, with 18 bases between them.

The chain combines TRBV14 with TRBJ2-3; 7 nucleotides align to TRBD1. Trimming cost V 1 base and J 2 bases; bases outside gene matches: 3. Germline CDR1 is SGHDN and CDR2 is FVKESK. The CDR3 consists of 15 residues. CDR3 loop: CASSQVTGITDTQYF. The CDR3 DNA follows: TGTGCCAGCAGCCAAGTGACAGGGATCACAGATACGCAGTATTTT.

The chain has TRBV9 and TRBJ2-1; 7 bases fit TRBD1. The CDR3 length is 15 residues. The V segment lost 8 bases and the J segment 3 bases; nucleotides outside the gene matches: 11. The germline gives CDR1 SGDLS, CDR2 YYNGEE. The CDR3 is CASTKDRVHYNEQFF. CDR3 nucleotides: TGTGCCAGTACGAAAGACAGGGTCCACTACAATGAGCAGTTCTTC.

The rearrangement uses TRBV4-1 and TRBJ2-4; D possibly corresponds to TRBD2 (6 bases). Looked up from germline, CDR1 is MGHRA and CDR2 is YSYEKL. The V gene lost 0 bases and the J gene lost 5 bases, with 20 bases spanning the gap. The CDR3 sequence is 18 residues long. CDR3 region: CASSQDFPGLNFENIQYF. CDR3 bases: TGCGCCAGCAGCCAAGATTTTCCGGGACTCAACTTCGAAAACATTCAGTACTTC.

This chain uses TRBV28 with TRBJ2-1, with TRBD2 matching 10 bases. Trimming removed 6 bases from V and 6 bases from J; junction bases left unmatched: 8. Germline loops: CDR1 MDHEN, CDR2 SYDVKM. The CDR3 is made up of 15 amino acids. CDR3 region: CASSLGLAHVNEQFF. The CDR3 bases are TGTGCCAGCAGCCTGGGACTAGCGCATGTCAATGAGCAGTTCTTC.

CDR3 nucleotides: TGCGCCAGCAGAAAGACAGGACGGACCAACTATGGCTACACCTTC. Protein: CASRKTGRTNYGYTF. This rearrangement joins TRBV5-1 to TRBJ1-2, with D possibly matching TRBD1 (6 bases). There are 15 residues in the CDR3. In germline, CDR1 is SGHRS, CDR2 YFSETQ. Trimming took off 5 bases at V and 2 bases at J, with 16 bases between the two ends.

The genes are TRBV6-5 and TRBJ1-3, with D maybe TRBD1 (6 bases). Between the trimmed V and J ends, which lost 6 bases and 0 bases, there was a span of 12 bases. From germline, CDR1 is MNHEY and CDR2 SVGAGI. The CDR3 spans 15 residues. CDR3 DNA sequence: TGTGCCAGCAGGAAACAGGGATTCTCTGGAAACACCATATATTTT. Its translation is CASRKQGFSGNTIYF.

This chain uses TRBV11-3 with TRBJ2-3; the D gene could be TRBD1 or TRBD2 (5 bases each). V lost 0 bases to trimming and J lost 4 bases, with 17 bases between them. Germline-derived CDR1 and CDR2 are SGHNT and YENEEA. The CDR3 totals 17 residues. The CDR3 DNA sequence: TGTGCCAGCAGCTTAGATCGTTGGGGGTCCGGGGCAGATACGCAGTATTTT. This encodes CASSLDRWGSGADTQYF. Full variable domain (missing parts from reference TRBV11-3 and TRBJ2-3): EAGVVQSPRYKIIEKKQPVAFWCNPISGHNTLYWYLQNLGQGPELLIRYENEEAVDDSQLPKDRFSAERLKGVDSTLKIQPAELGDSAVYLCASSLDRWGSGADTQYFGPGTRLTVL.

The CDR3 DNA reads as TGTGCCAGCAGCTTAAGCAGTTCCGCCTACGAGCAGTACTTC. It specifies CASSLSSSAYEQYF. V gene TRBV7-6 combines with J gene TRBJ2-7; no firm D call. V lost 2 bases, J lost 2 bases, and 10 bases lay in between. Germline-derived CDR1 and CDR2 are SGHVS and FNYEAQ. The CDR3 length is 14 residues.

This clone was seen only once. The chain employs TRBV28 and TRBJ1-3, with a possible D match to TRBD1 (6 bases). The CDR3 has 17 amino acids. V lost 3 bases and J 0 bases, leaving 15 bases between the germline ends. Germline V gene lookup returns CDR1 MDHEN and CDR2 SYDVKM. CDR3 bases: TGTGCCAGCAGTTTTCTCGGGGGGCAGTACTCTGGAAACACCATATATTTT. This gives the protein CASSFLGGQYSGNTIYF. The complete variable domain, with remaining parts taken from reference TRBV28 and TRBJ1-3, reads DVKVTQSSRYLVKRTGEKVFLECVQDMDHENMFWYRQDPGLGLRLIYFSYDVKMKEKGDIPEGYSVSREKKERFSLILESASTNQTSMYLCASSFLGGQYSGNTIYFGEGSWLTVV.

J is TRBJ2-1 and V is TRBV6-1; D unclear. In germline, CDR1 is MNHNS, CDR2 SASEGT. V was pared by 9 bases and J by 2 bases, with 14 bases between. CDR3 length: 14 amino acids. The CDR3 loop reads CASKAELTYNEQFF. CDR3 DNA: TGTGCCAGTAAGGCGGAGTTAACCTACAATGAGCAGTTCTTC.